A single sample is the source of the 11 T cell receptor beta chains below, sequenced in a study of identifying expanded T cells in peripheral blood. TCRdb's copy holds only in-frame clones and misses some; the assay was immunoSEQ multiplex PCR. The table has under 85,000 clones, over 80% seen once. The sample comprised blood. These receptor sequences come from a person aged 18 to 75 in good health.

The chain joins TRBV2 to TRBJ2-3; D not resolved. This CDR3 has 13 residues. Trimming shortened V by 7 bases and J by 7 bases, and 15 bases separated the two germline ends. Germline V gene data show CDR1 as SNHLY and CDR2 as FYNNEI. The chain's CDR3 is CASIQSPANTQYF. The DNA for the CDR3 is TGTGCCAGCATCCAGAGTCCGGCAAATACGCAGTATTTT.

Note on this clone: The limits of the CDR3 on the DNA are not certain, so only TCRdb's listed CDR3 is given. V and J are TRBV27 and TRBJ2-5; TRBD2 is the table's D call, not checked against the DNA. The germline V gene has CDR1 MNHEY and CDR2 SMNVEV (reference sequence). The CDR3 totals 23 residues, both ends included. The CDR3 sequence is CASSSSGVQRGLLYYQYQETQYF.

The rearrangement uses TRBV4-1 and TRBJ2-2; TRBD1 aligns across 7 bases. This CDR3 has 16 amino acids. Germline V gives CDR1 MGHRA, CDR2 YSYEKL. V was pared by 0 bases and J by 3 bases, with 4 bases of the junction left unmatched. CDR3 residues: CASSQEGTAYTGELFF. The CDR3, as DNA: TGCGCCAGCAGCCAAGAAGGGACAGCCTACACCGGGGAGCTGTTTTTT.

This chain uses TRBV29-1 with TRBJ2-7, with D perhaps being TRBD1 or TRBD2 (6 bases each). V was trimmed by 4 bases and J by 3 bases, leaving 19 bases between them. The CDR3 loop spans 15 amino acids. Germline V lookup: CDR1 SQVTM, CDR2 ANQGSEA. CDR3 nucleotides: TGCAGCGTTGCCGGGGGCGTCCCAGGAGACTACGAGCAGTACTTC. Its protein is CSVAGGVPGDYEQYF.

The V gene is TRBV18, the J gene TRBJ2-5; the match to TRBD1 covers 8 bases. In germline, CDR1 is KGHSH, CDR2 LQKENI. Trimming took 2 bases from V and 4 from J; bases not matched to a gene: 6. The CDR3 consists of 15 residues. The CDR3 spells CASSPVHGTGETQYF. CDR3 in DNA: TGTGCCAGCTCACCAGTGCACGGGACAGGAGAGACCCAGTACTTC.

V usage is TRBV9 and J usage is TRBJ2-1, with 8 bases fitting TRBD2. CDR3 length: 16 residues. Looked up from germline, CDR1 is SGDLS and CDR2 is YYNGEE. V was pared by 0 bases and J by 4 bases, with 6 bases of the junction left unmatched. CDR3 sequence (DNA): TGTGCCAGCAGCGTAGGGGGTAGCGGGAATTACAATGAGCAGTTCTTC. The encoded protein is CASSVGGSGNYNEQFF.

A single count supports this clone. The V and J genes are TRBV9 and TRBJ2-7; D is undetermined. V shed 0 bases and J shed 4 bases, with 14 bases lying between them. Germline CDR1 SGDLS, CDR2 YYNGEE. The CDR3 consists of 15 residues. This chain's CDR3 is CASSVDSGSFYEQYF. In DNA form, the CDR3 reads TGTGCCAGCAGCGTAGACAGTGGGTCCTTTTACGAGCAGTACTTC.

The gene calls are TRBV2 and TRBJ2-6; no firm D call. Trimming removed 1 base at V and 0 bases at J, with 4 bases between. The CDR3 contains 15 residues. Germline lookup yields CDR1 SNHLY and CDR2 FYNNEI. The DNA of the CDR3 is TGTGCCAGCAGTGAAGACCTCTCTGGGGCCAACGTCCTGACTTTC. Residues: CASSEDLSGANVLTF.

The chain couples TRBV7-2 to TRBJ2-1, with D possibly matching TRBD2 (6 bases). The germline CDR1 and CDR2 sequences are SGHTA and FQGNSA. With 8 bases removed from V and 4 bases from J, the gap between germline ends came to 12 bases. The CDR3 contains 13 residues. CDR3 in amino acids: CASALAGYNEQFF. The DNA for the CDR3 is TGTGCCAGCGCCTTGGCGGGGTACAATGAGCAGTTCTTC.

In the case of this clone: In the same sample, other DNA sequences code for this CDR3. The V call is TRBV11-2, the J call TRBJ2-1, with D hard to call. This CDR3 has 13 amino acids. V lost 0 bases and J lost 5, with 5 bases in between. Germline CDR1 reads SGHAT; CDR2 reads FQNNGV. The DNA of the CDR3 is TGTGCCAGCAGCTTAGATCGGAACAATGAGCAGTTCTTC. Encoded protein: CASSLDRNNEQFF.

The chain recombines TRBV10-3 with TRBJ2-2, with D uncertain. CDR3 length: 13 amino acids. V was trimmed by 4 bases and J by 3 bases, leaving 6 bases between them. Germline CDR1 reads ENHRY; CDR2 reads SYGVKD. The CDR3 loop reads CAISVVDTGELFF. CDR3 DNA sequence: TGTGCCATCAGTGTGGTAGACACCGGGGAGCTGTTTTTT.